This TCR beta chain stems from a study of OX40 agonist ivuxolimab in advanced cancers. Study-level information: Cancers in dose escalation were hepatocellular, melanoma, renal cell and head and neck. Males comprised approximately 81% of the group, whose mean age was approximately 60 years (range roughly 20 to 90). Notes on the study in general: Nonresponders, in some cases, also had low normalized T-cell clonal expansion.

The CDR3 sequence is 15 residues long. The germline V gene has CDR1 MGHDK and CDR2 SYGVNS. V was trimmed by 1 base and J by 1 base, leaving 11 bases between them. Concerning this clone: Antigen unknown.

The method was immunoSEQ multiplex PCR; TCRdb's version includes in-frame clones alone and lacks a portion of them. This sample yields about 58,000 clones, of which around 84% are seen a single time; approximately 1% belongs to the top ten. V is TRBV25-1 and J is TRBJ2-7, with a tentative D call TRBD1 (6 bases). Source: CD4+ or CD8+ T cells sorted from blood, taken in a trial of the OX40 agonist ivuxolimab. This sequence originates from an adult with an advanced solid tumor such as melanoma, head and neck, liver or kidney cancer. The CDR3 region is CASSEWGTSSYEQYF. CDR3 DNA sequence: TGTGCCAGCAGTGAATGGGGGACATCATCCTACGAGCAGTACTTC.